The 11 T cell receptor beta chains given below trace back to one sample, sequenced in a study of OX40 agonist ivuxolimab in advanced cancers. The method was immunoSEQ multiplex PCR; TCRdb's version includes in-frame clones alone and lacks a portion of them. The table lists about 81,000 clones, roughly 85% of them singletons. Material: CD4+ or CD8+ T cells sorted from blood, obtained in a trial of the OX40 agonist ivuxolimab. The source of these receptors is an adult with an advanced solid tumor such as melanoma, head and neck, liver or kidney cancer.

V usage is TRBV5-3 and J usage is TRBJ1-6; the D is unclear. TRBV5-3 is an ORF; its function is uncertain. The V end lost 7 bases, the J end lost 14 bases, and 13 bases lay between the germline ends. The CDR3 is made up of 11 amino acids. The CDR3 DNA follows: TGTGCCAGACAGGTCGTCTCATCCCTCCACTTT. Translating gives CARQVVSSLHF.

The V gene is TRBV7-9, the J gene TRBJ1-2; TRBD1 aligns across 8 bases. The CDR3 runs to 18 residues. The ends lost 1 base at V and 2 bases at J; junction bases unmatched: 12. CDR1 SEHNR and CDR2 FQNEAQ come from the germline V gene (reference sequence). CDR3 region: CASSLGRAGGRENYGYTF. DNA of the CDR3: TGTGCCAGCAGCTTAGGGAGGGCAGGGGGCAGAGAAAACTATGGCTACACCTTC.

This CDR3 reads CASSEVRGNSPLHF. The CDR3 DNA is TGCGCCAGCAGTGAAGTCAGGGGAAATTCACCCCTCCACTTT. The V and J genes are TRBV10-2 and TRBJ1-6, with D possibly matching TRBD1 (6 bases). Trimming took 3 bases from V and 7 from J, leaving 10 bases between them. Germline values: CDR1 WSHSY, CDR2 SAAADI. The CDR3 has 14 amino acids.

This clone appeared a single time. Here the CDR3 DNA reads TGTGCCAGCAGTTTTAGGACAGGGGGAGAGACCCAGTACTTC. Its translation: CASSFRTGGETQYF. The J gene is TRBJ2-5, the V gene TRBV28, with 10 nucleotides matching TRBD1. The trim removed 3 bases at V and 4 bases at J, leaving 2 bases unmatched. CDR3 length: 14 amino acids. Per the germline V gene, CDR1 is MDHEN and CDR2 is SYDVKM.

The genes are TRBV11-2 and TRBJ2-7; TRBD2 aligns across 8 bases. Germline trimming cut 4 bases from V and 1 base from J; bases unmatched to any gene: 6. CDR3 length: 15 amino acids. Germline V gives CDR1 SGHAT, CDR2 FQNNGV. The CDR3 DNA sequence: TGTGCCAGCAGCTCCCTAGCGGGTACATCCTACGAGCAGTACTTC. It is translated as CASSSLAGTSYEQYF. The whole variable domain, remainder taken from reference TRBV11-2 and TRBJ2-7, is EAGVAQSPRYKIIEKRQSVAFWCNPISGHATLYWYQQILGQGPKLLIQFQNNGVVDDSQLPKDRFSAERLKGVDSTLKIQPAKLEDSAVYLCASSSLAGTSYEQYFGPGTRLTVT.

This sequence joins TRBV2 and TRBJ2-5, with D unclear. Germline CDR1 is SNHLY and CDR2 is FYNNEI. CDR3 length: 12 residues. Deletions cut 7 bases from V and 1 base from J, with 7 bases between. The CDR3 sequence: CASTRSQETQYF. DNA for the CDR3: TGTGCCAGCACGCGGTCCCAAGAGACCCAGTACTTC.

This chain links TRBV7-8 with TRBJ2-4; D gene unclear. Germline CDR1 SGHVS, CDR2 FQNEAQ. V lost 0 bases and J lost 0, with 18 bases in between. This CDR3 contains 19 residues. CDR3 bases: TGTGCCAGCAGCTTAGCGACTGAACTTAGCCTCTTAGCCAAAAACATTCAGTACTTC. It translates to CASSLATELSLLAKNIQYF.

The chain couples TRBV14 to TRBJ2-2, with D uncertain. The CDR3 sequence is 12 residues long. Germline V gives CDR1 SGHDN, CDR2 FVKESK. V gave up 3 bases and J gave up 6 bases, with 5 bases separating them. In DNA, the CDR3 is TGTGCCAGCAGCCATACAGCCGGGGAGCTGTTTTTT. Translation gives CASSHTAGELFF.

CDR3 sequence (DNA): TGTGCCAGCAGCTTTGGGGGGACTCATTCCTACGAGCAGTACTTC. Translated, it gives CASSFGGTHSYEQYF. The genes are TRBV7-3 and TRBJ2-7, with a possible D match to TRBD2 (6 bases). In germline, CDR1 is SGHTA, CDR2 FQGTGA. The CDR3 loop spans 15 amino acids. V dropped 3 bases and J dropped 1 base, with 13 bases sitting between them.

The rearrangement links TRBV7-2 to TRBJ2-7; unclear D gene. The CDR3 is made up of 11 amino acids. CDR1 is SGHTA, CDR2 FQGNSA, per germline. Trimming removed 5 bases at V and 7 bases at J, with 9 bases between. The CDR3 sequence: CASSVFLEQYF. The DNA of the CDR3 is TGTGCCAGCAGCGTATTCCTGGAGCAGTACTTC.

V usage is TRBV6-5 and J usage is TRBJ2-7; tentatively, D is TRBD1 (5 bases). Germline V gives CDR1 MNHEY, CDR2 SVGAGI. CDR3 length: 14 residues. V lost 5 bases and J 9 bases, leaving 20 bases between the germline ends. CDR3 DNA: TGTGCCAGCAGTCTCGGACATACCTACGAGCGGCAGTACTTC. This encodes CASSLGHTYERQYF.